In its sample, the clone carrying this TCR beta chain was seen many times. PBMCs were density-gradient isolated from roughly 9.5 ml fresh blood. As the template, RNA transcripts were used to amplify TCR beta CDR3 regions. Second-round multiplex PCR came after first-round RT-PCR with HTBI primers. TCRdb re-analysed the multiplex PCR reads in MiXCR, keeping a single row per CDR3 protein. The profile covers roughly 350,000 distinct CDR3 sequences, with 15% to 20% appearing a single time and roughly 2.4% taken by the ten largest. The data are from a study of Graves' ophthalmopathy and Graves' hyperthyroidism. Study information: At the time of initial diagnosis and before any treatment, peripheral blood was collected.

The V and J ends lost 0 bases and 2 bases, in that order; junction bases with no gene match: 7. Germline assignment: CDR1 SGHRS and CDR2 YFSETQ. The CDR3 sequence is 16 residues long. The source is an adult woman with stable Graves' hyperthyroidism. The sequenced material came from peripheral blood. The gene calls are TRBV5-1 and TRBJ2-5; 7 bases line up with TRBD2. CDR3 coding DNA: TGCGCCAGCAGCTTGGGGCCCGGGGGGAAACAAGAGACCCAGTACTTC. It is translated as CASSLGPGGKQETQYF.